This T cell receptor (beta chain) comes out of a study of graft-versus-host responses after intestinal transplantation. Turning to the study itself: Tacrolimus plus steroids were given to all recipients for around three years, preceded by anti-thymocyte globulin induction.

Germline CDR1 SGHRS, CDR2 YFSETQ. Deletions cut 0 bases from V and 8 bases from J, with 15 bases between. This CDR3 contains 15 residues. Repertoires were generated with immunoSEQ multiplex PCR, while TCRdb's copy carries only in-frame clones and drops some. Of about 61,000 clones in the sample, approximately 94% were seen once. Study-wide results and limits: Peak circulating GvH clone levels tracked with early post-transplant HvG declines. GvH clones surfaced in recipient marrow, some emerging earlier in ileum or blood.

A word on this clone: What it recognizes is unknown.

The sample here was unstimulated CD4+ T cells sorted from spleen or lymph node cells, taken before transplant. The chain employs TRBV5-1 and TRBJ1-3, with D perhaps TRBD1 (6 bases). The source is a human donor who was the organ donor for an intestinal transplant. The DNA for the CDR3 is TGCGCCAGCAGCTTGGCCCCAGGGGTCAGGGACACCATATATTTT. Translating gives CASSLAPGVRDTIYF.